The 2 T cell receptor beta chains below come from one sample, sequenced in a study of early T cells in non-severe SARS-CoV-2 infection. One entry per CDR3 protein results from TCRdb running MiXCR on the 5' RACE reads. The sample has roughly 66,000 distinct CDR3 sequences, roughly 10% seen once. The source material was whole blood. These receptors were obtained from an adult who was a healthcare worker with PCR-confirmed SARS-CoV-2 infection or an uninfected control (not recorded which).

The V and J genes are TRBV6-2 or TRBV6-3 and TRBJ2-7; 8 bases are shared with TRBD2. The CDR3 is 18 amino acids. The J segment lost 6 bases and the V segment lost 0 bases, leaving 16 bases of the junction unmatched. Germline V gives CDR1 MNHEY, CDR2 SVGEGT. The CDR3 here is CASSYSGSGIPGSGEQYF. Written as DNA, the CDR3 is TGTGCCAGCAGTTACTCAGGTAGCGGGATACCGGGATCGGGCGAGCAGTACTTC.

In this sample, this clonotype turned up a few times. The CDR3 sequence is CSARGTGAIYSNQPQHF. CDR3 sequence (DNA): TGCAGTGCTAGAGGGACAGGGGCCATATATAGCAATCAGCCCCAGCATTTT. The chain combines TRBV20-1 with TRBJ1-5; 9 bases fit TRBD1. V dropped 1 base and J dropped 0; count of bases not matched to a gene: 7. CDR3 length equals 17 residues. The germline gives CDR1 DFQATT, CDR2 SNEGSKA (reference sequence).